This T cell receptor (beta chain) was found in a study of blood T cell repertoires in COVID-19. The CDR3 loop spans 13 amino acids. The V gene's germline CDR1 is SGDLS and CDR2 YYNGEE. V was clipped by 0 bases and J by 8 bases, with 8 bases between them. In assigning cohorts, the study relied on participant-reported clinical history. In the 2 weeks before study entry, exposed participants met a COVID-19 case, which was PCR-confirmed or clinician-diagnosed. Method: immunoSEQ multiplex PCR; TCRdb's copy keeps in-frame clones and lacks some. The sample holds approximately 250,000 clones, 85% to 95% seen once.

Sequenced material: PBMCs or T cells enriched from blood (not recorded which). The TCR comes from a man aged 35 to 55 who had been exposed to COVID-19. V is TRBV9 and J is TRBJ1-4, with a possible D match to TRBD1 (5 bases). The CDR3: CASSVAGREKLFF. In DNA form, the CDR3 reads TGTGCCAGCAGCGTAGCAGGGCGGGAAAAACTGTTTTTT. The full variable domain, completed using reference TRBV9 and TRBJ1-4, is DSGVTQTPKHLITATGQRVTLRCSPRSGDLSVYWYQQSLDQGLQFLIQYYNGEERAKGNILERFSAQQFPDLHSELNLSSLELGDSALYFCASSVAGREKLFFGSGTQLSVL.